This entry lists 18 T cell receptor beta chains sequenced from one sample in a study of cytomegalovirus exposure and HLA in healthy donors (dated by TCRdb to the late 2010s). Library construction relied on the immunoSEQ multiplex PCR assay. A mixture of 60 forward primers for TCR Vbeta segments and 13 reverse primers for TCR Jbeta segments was used in the multiplex PCR. TCRdb's version of the immuneACCESS table is confined to in-frame rearrangements and falls short of the full clone set. An unresolved V gene accounts for under half of the shortfall where checked; the remainder is of unknown origin. The sample table holds fewer than 250,000 clones, of which roughly 86% were seen once. The leading ten clones occupy approximately 2% of the sample. Sequencing was performed on PBMCs. Receptor source: a woman aged 18-29 years in good health and CMV-seronegative.

This clone has a single count. The chain has TRBV7-6 and TRBJ1-2; TRBD1 aligns across 10 bases. There are 15 residues in the CDR3. Germline V gives CDR1 SGHVS, CDR2 FNYEAQ. J gave up 0 bases and V 5 bases, and 3 bases lay outside the gene matches. DNA for the CDR3: TGTGCCAGCAGCGCCGGACAGGGGGCTAACTATGGCTACACCTTC. Its translation: CASSAGQGANYGYTF.

The CDR3 DNA sequence: TGTGCCAGCAGCTTAGGCGGGACTAGCAGGGGCAATGAGCAGTTCTTC. Translated: CASSLGGTSRGNEQFF. The rearrangement joins TRBV7-9 to TRBJ2-1; TRBD2 agrees at 9 bases. The CDR3 is 16 residues long. Germline trimming cut 1 base from V and 6 bases from J; bases unmatched to any gene: 7. Per the germline V gene, CDR1 is SEHNR and CDR2 is FQNEAQ (reference sequence).

The CDR3 spells CASSIEAPPQGNSPLHF. Here the CDR3 DNA reads TGTGCCAGTAGTATAGAGGCCCCGCCACAGGGTAATTCACCCCTCCACTTT. The chain recombines TRBV19 with TRBJ1-6; D is perhaps TRBD1 (6 bases). The length of the CDR3 is 17 residues. Germline CDR1 and CDR2: LNHDA and SQIVND (reference sequence). Between the trimmed V and J ends, which lost 0 bases and 6 bases, there was a span of 15 bases.

This sequence joins TRBV15 and TRBJ2-7; D possibly corresponds to TRBD2 (6 bases). V gave up 0 bases and J gave up 2 bases, with 14 bases separating them. The CDR3 sequence is 16 residues long. The germline V gene encodes CDR1 LNHNV and CDR2 YYDKDF (reference sequence). This chain's CDR3 is CATSRDAWGDPYEQYF. CDR3 bases: TGTGCCACCAGCAGAGACGCGTGGGGGGACCCCTACGAGCAGTACTTC.

J is TRBJ2-7 and V is TRBV5-1, with TRBD1 identical over 10 bases. V lost 4 bases and J lost 4; bases outside the gene matches: 5. Germline V gene lookup returns CDR1 SGHRS and CDR2 YFSETQ. This CDR3 is built from 14 residues. The CDR3 loop is CASSQRDRGYEQYF. In DNA form, the CDR3 reads TGCGCCAGCAGCCAACGGGACAGGGGTTACGAGCAGTACTTC.

This clone came up once. This chain joins TRBV7-2 and TRBJ1-1; 7 positions match TRBD1. J gave up 4 bases and V 1 base, and 3 bases lay outside the gene matches. This CDR3 comprises 14 residues. Germline V lookup: CDR1 SGHTA, CDR2 FQGNSA. The chain's CDR3 is CASSLETGTTEAFF. Written as DNA, the CDR3 is TGTGCCAGCAGCTTAGAGACAGGGACCACTGAAGCTTTCTTT.

To note about this clone: At one boundary the junction diverges from the germline segment, which might be a read error. The chain joins TRBV7-9 to TRBJ2-3; D is possibly TRBD2 (6 bases). The CDR3 consists of 16 residues. Germline-derived CDR1 and CDR2 are SEHNR and FQNEAQ (reference sequence). Written as DNA, the CDR3 is TGTTCCAGCAGCGTACCGGGACTGGACACCACAGATACGCAGTATTTT. Amino acids: CSSSVPGLDTTDTQYF.

The chain couples TRBV29-1 to TRBJ2-5, with 8 bases identical to TRBD1. The end of the DNA fits TRBJ2-7 better, so the J call may be wrong. Germline loops: CDR1 SQVTM, CDR2 ANQGSEA. The length of the CDR3 is 14 residues. The CDR3, as DNA: TGCAGCGCCTCCCTGGACAGGGTGGCCTACGAGCAGTACTTC. The encoded protein is CSASLDRVAYEQYF.

The chain recombines TRBV5-8 with TRBJ2-7; D call uncertain. CDR1 SGHTS and CDR2 YDEGEE come from the germline V gene. V was pared by 3 bases and J by 2 bases, with 12 bases between. This CDR3 spans 14 amino acids. CDR3 sequence reads: CASSSRVRTYEQYF. The CDR3, as DNA: TGTGCCAGCAGCTCCCGGGTCCGAACCTACGAGCAGTACTTC.

The chain has TRBV6-6 and TRBJ2-5; 8 bases line up with TRBD2. Looked up from germline, CDR1 is MNHNY and CDR2 is SVGAGI (reference sequence). The CDR3 contains 15 residues. Trimming took 10 bases from V and 1 from J; bases not matched to a gene: 11. In DNA, the CDR3 is TGTGCCACCCGGGGGGGTAGCGGGTCCCAAGAGACCCAGTACTTC. This translates into CATRGGSGSQETQYF.

The V gene is TRBV5-1, the J gene TRBJ2-5, with D tentatively TRBD1 (5 bases). CDR3 length: 14 amino acids. Looked up from germline, CDR1 is SGHRS and CDR2 is YFSETQ. V lost 0 bases to trimming and J lost 4 bases, with 10 bases between them. CDR3 coding DNA: TGCGCCAGCAGCTTGGGGGCAGGGCGAGAGACCCAGTACTTC. It is translated as CASSLGAGRETQYF.

The rearrangement joins TRBV27 to TRBJ2-1; 8 bases line up with TRBD1. Germline trimming cut 2 bases from V and 4 bases from J; bases unmatched to any gene: 4. Per the germline V gene, CDR1 is MNHEY and CDR2 is SMNVEV (reference sequence). The CDR3 is made up of 15 amino acids. The CDR3 DNA follows: TGTGCCAGCAGTTTACAGGGGGCAAGGTACAATGAGCAGTTCTTC. As protein: CASSLQGARYNEQFF.

This clone was counted a single time. V gene TRBV2 combines with J gene TRBJ2-1, with 10 positions matching TRBD2. Germline V lookup: CDR1 SNHLY, CDR2 FYNNEI. Trimming cost V 7 bases and J 15 bases; bases outside gene matches: 12. The CDR3 covers 13 residues. The CDR3 sequence: CASTSSGSPLLFF. The CDR3 DNA reads TGTGCCAGCACATCTAGCGGGAGTCCCCTGCTGTTCTTC.

In its sample, this clone was seen once. The rearrangement joins TRBV6-1 to TRBJ2-1; a weak D match, TRBD2 (6 bases). CDR1 is MNHNS and CDR2 is SASEGT in the germline V gene. The V end was cut by 5 bases, the J end by 6 bases, with 8 bases between. This CDR3 has 12 amino acids. CDR3 in DNA: TGTGCCAGCAGTAGACTAGTCAATGAGCAGTTCTTC. Its protein is CASSRLVNEQFF.

The chain recombines TRBV25-1 with TRBJ1-2, with 8 nucleotides matching TRBD1. The germline V gene has CDR1 MGHDK and CDR2 SYGVNS. The CDR3 runs 14 residues. V lost 4 bases and J lost 4; bases outside the gene matches: 5. CDR3 sequence: CASSGQGSIYGYTF. For the CDR3, the DNA is TGTGCCAGCAGTGGACAGGGGAGTATCTATGGCTACACCTTC.

This clone was counted once. V gene TRBV5-4 combines with J gene TRBJ2-7; TRBD1 aligns across 8 bases. The ends lost 4 bases at V and 2 bases at J; junction bases unmatched: 8. This CDR3 contains 15 residues. Germline CDR1 and CDR2: SGHNT and YYREEE (reference sequence). This chain's CDR3 is CASSLRTGNPYEQYF. CDR3 coding DNA: TGTGCCAGCAGCCTGCGGACAGGGAACCCCTACGAGCAGTACTTC.

This clone was counted between two and nine times. The gene calls are TRBV4-3 and TRBJ2-2; 8 bases agree with TRBD2. V lost 0 bases to trimming and J lost 7 bases; unmatched junction nucleotides: 4. The CDR3 runs to 15 residues. CDR1 LGHNA and CDR2 YSLEER come from the germline V gene. The CDR3, as DNA: TGCGCCAGCAGCCAAGAAGGACTAGCAGTCGGGGAGCTGTTTTTT. This codes for CASSQEGLAVGELFF.

This chain connects TRBV5-1 to TRBJ2-3; maybe TRBD1 (5 bases). The CDR3 covers 17 residues. V shed 3 bases and J shed 2 bases, with 19 bases lying between them. Germline CDR1 and CDR2: SGHRS and YFSETQ. The DNA for the CDR3 is TGCGCCAGCAGCTGGGCGGTAGGCCAGGGCCACACAGATACGCAGTATTTT. It specifies CASSWAVGQGHTDTQYF.